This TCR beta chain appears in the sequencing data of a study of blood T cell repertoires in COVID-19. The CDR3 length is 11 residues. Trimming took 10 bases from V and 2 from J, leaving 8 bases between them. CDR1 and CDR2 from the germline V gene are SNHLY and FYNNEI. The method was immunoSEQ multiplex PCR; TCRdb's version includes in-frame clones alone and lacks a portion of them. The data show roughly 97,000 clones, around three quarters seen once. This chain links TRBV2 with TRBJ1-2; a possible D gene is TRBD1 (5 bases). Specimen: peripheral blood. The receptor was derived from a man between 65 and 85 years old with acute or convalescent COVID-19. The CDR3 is CAITGNYGYTF. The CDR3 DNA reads TGTGCCATTACAGGAAACTATGGCTACACCTTC.